One sample yielded the 13 T cell receptor beta chains listed below, sequenced in a study of technical replicates of blood from a handful of donors. TCRdb keeps only in-frame clones here, not all; method: immunoSEQ multiplex PCR. Among 75,000 to 100,000 clones listed, approximately 95% were seen once. Sequences were obtained from T cells isolated from PBMCs. These TCRs come from a human donor in good health.

The gene calls are TRBV6-5 and TRBJ2-7; D may be TRBD2 (6 bases). The CDR3 sequence is 14 residues long. The V end was cut by 6 bases, the J end by 5 bases, with 17 bases between. The V gene's germline CDR1 is MNHEY and CDR2 SVGAGI. CDR3 coding DNA: TGTGCCAGCAGACCCGGAACTAGGGAGGACGAGCAGTACTTC. Translating it yields CASRPGTREDEQYF.

This chain connects TRBV2 to TRBJ2-2; no reliable D call. Germline V gives CDR1 SNHLY, CDR2 FYNNEI. The CDR3 is 12 residues long. V was cut by 5 bases and J by 3 bases, with 4 bases left in between. CDR3 sequence reads: CASSLHTGELFF. The CDR3 DNA follows: TGTGCCAGCAGTCTTCACACCGGGGAGCTGTTTTTT.

This clone was seen only a few times. The chain recombines TRBV14 with TRBJ2-6, with D tentatively TRBD1 (6 bases). Germline lookup yields CDR1 SGHDN and CDR2 FVKESK. The length of the CDR3 is 15 residues. Trimming left V 3 bases short and J 2 bases short, with 8 bases between. This CDR3 reads CASSQQGPGANVLTF. CDR3 DNA: TGTGCCAGCAGCCAGCAGGGGCCTGGGGCCAACGTCCTGACTTTC.

This chain connects TRBV6-1 to TRBJ2-7; 9 nucleotides agree with TRBD2. The CDR3 totals 14 residues. The trim removed 1 base at V and 7 bases at J, leaving 5 bases unmatched. Germline V gives CDR1 MNHNS, CDR2 SASEGT. The CDR3 region is CASSEGGRGREQYF. DNA of the CDR3: TGTGCCAGCAGTGAAGGCGGGAGGGGAAGGGAGCAGTACTTC.

The rearrangement links TRBV11-1 to TRBJ1-2; D may be TRBD1 (5 bases). This CDR3 is 12 amino acids long. Germline CDR1 reads SGHAT; CDR2 reads FQDESV (reference sequence). V lost 3 bases and J lost 8, with 10 bases in between. In DNA form, the CDR3 reads TGTGCCAGCAGCTTGGCAGGGATCGGCTACACCTTC. Translated: CASSLAGIGYTF.

This clone was recorded only once. The chain couples TRBV5-5 to TRBJ2-5; TRBD2 aligns across 12 bases. The V gene end was trimmed by 0 bases and the J gene end by 3 bases; junction bases not matched to a gene: 12. Germline lookup yields CDR1 SGHKS and CDR2 YYEKEE (reference sequence). The CDR3 is 19 residues long. This CDR3 is CASSLEGARGLAGKETQYF. CDR3 sequence (DNA): TGTGCCAGCAGCTTGGAGGGGGCAAGGGGACTAGCGGGTAAAGAGACCCAGTACTTC.

The V gene is TRBV5-1, the J gene TRBJ2-2; D unresolved. The CDR3 sequence is 16 residues long. Germline assignment: CDR1 SGHRS and CDR2 YFSETQ. The ends were cut back, 0 bases at V and 4 bases at J, with 13 bases in the middle. This chain's CDR3 is CASSLAGGPATGELFF. The CDR3 DNA reads TGCGCCAGCAGCTTGGCCGGTGGGCCGGCCACCGGGGAGCTGTTTTTT.

This rearrangement joins TRBV19 to TRBJ2-7; a weak D match, TRBD1 (5 bases). The CDR3 consists of 15 residues. Germline CDR1 LNHDA, CDR2 SQIVND (reference sequence). V was shortened by 2 bases and J by 0 bases, with 11 bases between the two germline ends. CDR3 nucleotides: TGTGCCAGTAGTATATGGCAGGGTTACTCCTACGAGCAGTACTTC. It specifies CASSIWQGYSYEQYF. Variable domain in full (rest from reference TRBV19 and TRBJ2-7): DGGITQSPKYLFRKEGQNVTLSCEQNLNHDAMYWYRQDPGQGLRLIYYSQIVNDFQKGDIAEGYSVSREKKESFPLTVTSAQKNPTAFYLCASSIWQGYSYEQYFGPGTRLTVT.

The chain links TRBV27 to TRBJ1-5, with D hard to call. The CDR3 loop spans 13 amino acids. Germline assignment: CDR1 MNHEY and CDR2 SMNVEV (reference sequence). Deletions cut 5 bases from V and 4 bases from J, with 9 bases between. Here the CDR3 reads CASSTLQNQPQHF. The CDR3 coding sequence is TGTGCCAGCAGTACACTACAAAATCAGCCCCAGCATTTT.

The gene calls are TRBV7-9 and TRBJ1-2; 10 positions match TRBD1. V lost 1 base to trimming and J lost 2 bases; unmatched junction nucleotides: 4. The CDR3 totals 16 residues. Germline V gene data show CDR1 as SEHNR and CDR2 as FQNEAQ (reference sequence). CDR3 sequence (DNA): TGTGCCAGCAGCTTAGTCTTGACAGGGGGCAACTATGGCTACACCTTC. Its protein is CASSLVLTGGNYGYTF.

The chain employs TRBV2 and TRBJ1-5; weak D call: TRBD1 (6 bases). CDR1 and CDR2 (germline): SNHLY, FYNNEI. CDR3 length: 15 amino acids. Trimming pared 9 bases from V and 1 base from J, leaving 16 bases between. DNA for the CDR3: TGTGCCAGTGCCAGGGAGGGGGAAAGCAATCAGCCCCAGCATTTT. This gives the protein CASAREGESNQPQHF.

The genes are TRBV4-1 and TRBJ1-4; D gene uncertain. Trimming cost V 0 bases and J 4 bases, with 6 bases left between them. This CDR3 region has 14 residues. Germline V CDR1 and CDR2: MGHRA, YSYEKL. CDR3: CASSQDDYNEKLFF. The DNA for the CDR3 is TGCGCCAGCAGCCAAGATGACTATAATGAAAAACTGTTTTTT.

This clone was recorded once. V and J are TRBV4-1 and TRBJ2-7; 10 positions match TRBD1. The CDR3 extends over 15 amino acids. Trimming removed 1 base from V and 7 bases from J; junction bases left unmatched: 7. From germline, CDR1 is MGHRA and CDR2 YSYEKL. The CDR3 protein is CASSQVGQGFGEQYF. CDR3 DNA sequence: TGCGCCAGCAGCCAAGTGGGACAGGGGTTTGGGGAGCAGTACTTC.